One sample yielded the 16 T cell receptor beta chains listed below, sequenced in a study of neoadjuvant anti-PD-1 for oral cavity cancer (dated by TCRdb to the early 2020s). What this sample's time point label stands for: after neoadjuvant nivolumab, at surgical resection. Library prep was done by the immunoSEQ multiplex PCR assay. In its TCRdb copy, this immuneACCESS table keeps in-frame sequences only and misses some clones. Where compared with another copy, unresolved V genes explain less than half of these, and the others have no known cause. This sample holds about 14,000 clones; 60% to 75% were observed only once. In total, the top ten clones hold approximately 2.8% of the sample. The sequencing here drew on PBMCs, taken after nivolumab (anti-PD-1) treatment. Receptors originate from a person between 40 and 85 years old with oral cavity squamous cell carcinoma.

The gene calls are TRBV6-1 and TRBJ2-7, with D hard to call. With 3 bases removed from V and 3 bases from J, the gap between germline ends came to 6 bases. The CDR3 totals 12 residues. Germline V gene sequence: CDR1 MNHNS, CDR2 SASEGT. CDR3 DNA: TGTGCCAGCAGTGACACTGTCTACGAGCAGTACTTC. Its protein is CASSDTVYEQYF.

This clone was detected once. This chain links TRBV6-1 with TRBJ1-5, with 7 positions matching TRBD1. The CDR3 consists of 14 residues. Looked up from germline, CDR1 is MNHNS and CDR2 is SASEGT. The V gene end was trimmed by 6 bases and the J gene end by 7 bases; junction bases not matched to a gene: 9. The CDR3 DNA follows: TGTGCCAGCAGGGGGCGACAGGGAAGACAGCCCCAGCATTTT. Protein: CASRGRQGRQPQHF.

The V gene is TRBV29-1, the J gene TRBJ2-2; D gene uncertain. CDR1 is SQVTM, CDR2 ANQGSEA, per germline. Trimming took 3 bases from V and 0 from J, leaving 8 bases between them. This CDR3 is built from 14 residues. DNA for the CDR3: TGCAGCGTTGAGAGTAGGGCGAACACCGGGGAGCTGTTTTTT. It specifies CSVESRANTGELFF.

CDR3 nucleotide sequence: TGTGCCAGCAGCGCGGCAATCGGGGCGCTCTCTGGAAACACCATATATTTT. It translates to CASSAAIGALSGNTIYF. The gene calls are TRBV9 and TRBJ1-3; D may be TRBD1 (5 bases). Germline CDR1 reads SGDLS; CDR2 reads YYNGEE. CDR3 size: 17 residues. Trimming pared 3 bases from V and 0 bases from J, leaving 16 bases between.

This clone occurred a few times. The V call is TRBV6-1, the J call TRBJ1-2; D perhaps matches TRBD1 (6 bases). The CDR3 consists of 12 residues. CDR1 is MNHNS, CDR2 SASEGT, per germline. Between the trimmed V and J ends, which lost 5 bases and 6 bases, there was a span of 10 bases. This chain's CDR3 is CASSQQGNGYTF. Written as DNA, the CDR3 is TGTGCCAGCAGTCAACAGGGAAATGGCTACACCTTC.

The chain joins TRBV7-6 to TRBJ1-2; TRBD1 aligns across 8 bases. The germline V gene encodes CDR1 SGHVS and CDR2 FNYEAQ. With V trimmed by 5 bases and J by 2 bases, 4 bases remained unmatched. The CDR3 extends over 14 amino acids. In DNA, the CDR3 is TGTGCCAGCAGCCCGGGACAGGACAACTATGGCTACACCTTC. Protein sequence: CASSPGQDNYGYTF.

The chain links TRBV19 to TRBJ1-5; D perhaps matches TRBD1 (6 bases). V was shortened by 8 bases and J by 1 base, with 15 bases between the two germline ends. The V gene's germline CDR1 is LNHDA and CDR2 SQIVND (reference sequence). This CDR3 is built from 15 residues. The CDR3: CASGGPGFSNQPQHF. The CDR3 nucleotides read TGTGCCAGTGGGGGCCCGGGATTCAGCAATCAGCCCCAGCATTTT.

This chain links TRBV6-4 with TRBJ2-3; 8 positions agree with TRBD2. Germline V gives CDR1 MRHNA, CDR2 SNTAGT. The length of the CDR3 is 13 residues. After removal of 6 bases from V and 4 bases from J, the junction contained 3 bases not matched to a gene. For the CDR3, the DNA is TGTGCCAGCAGCCAGCGGGAGTCAGATACGCAGTATTTT. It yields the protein CASSQRESDTQYF.

The CDR3 loop reads CASSIPGQGAAEAFF. For the CDR3, the DNA is TGTGCCAGTAGTATCCCGGGACAGGGGGCCGCTGAAGCTTTCTTT. The V gene is TRBV19, the J gene TRBJ1-1, with TRBD1 identical over 12 bases. Per germline, CDR1 LNHDA and CDR2 SQIVND (reference sequence). The CDR3 covers 15 residues. With V trimmed by 3 bases and J by 6 bases, 5 bases remained unmatched.

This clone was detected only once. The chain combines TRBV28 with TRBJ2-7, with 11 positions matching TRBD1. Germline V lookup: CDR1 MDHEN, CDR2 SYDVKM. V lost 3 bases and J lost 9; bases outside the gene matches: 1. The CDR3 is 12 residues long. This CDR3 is CASSLGTGGQYF. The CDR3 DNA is TGTGCCAGCAGTTTGGGGACAGGGGGGCAGTACTTC.

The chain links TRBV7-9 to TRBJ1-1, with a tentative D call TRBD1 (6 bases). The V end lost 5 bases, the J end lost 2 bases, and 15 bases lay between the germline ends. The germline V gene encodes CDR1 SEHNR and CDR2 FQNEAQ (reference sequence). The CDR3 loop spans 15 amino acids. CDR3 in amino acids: CASSRQQGGNTEAFF. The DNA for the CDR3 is TGTGCCAGCAGCCGCCAACAGGGAGGAAACACTGAAGCTTTCTTT.

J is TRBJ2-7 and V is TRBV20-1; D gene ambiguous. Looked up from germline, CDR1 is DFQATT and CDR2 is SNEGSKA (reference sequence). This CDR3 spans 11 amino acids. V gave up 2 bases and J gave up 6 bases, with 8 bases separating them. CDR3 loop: CSARMDSEQYF. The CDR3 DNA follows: TGCAGTGCTAGAATGGATAGCGAGCAGTACTTC.

The CDR3 protein is CSGDLVYEQYF. CDR3 nucleotide sequence: TGCAGTGGGGATTTAGTCTACGAGCAGTACTTC. V usage is TRBV20-1 and J usage is TRBJ2-7, with D unresolved. The germline V gene has CDR1 DFQATT and CDR2 SNEGSKA (reference sequence). Trimming left V 7 bases short and J 3 bases short, with 10 bases between. The CDR3 extends over 11 amino acids.

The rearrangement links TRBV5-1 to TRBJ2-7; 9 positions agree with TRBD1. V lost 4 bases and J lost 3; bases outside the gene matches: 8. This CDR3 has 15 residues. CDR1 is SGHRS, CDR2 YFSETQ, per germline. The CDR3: CASSASGTGFYEQYF. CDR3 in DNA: TGCGCCAGCAGCGCGTCCGGGACAGGGTTCTACGAGCAGTACTTC.

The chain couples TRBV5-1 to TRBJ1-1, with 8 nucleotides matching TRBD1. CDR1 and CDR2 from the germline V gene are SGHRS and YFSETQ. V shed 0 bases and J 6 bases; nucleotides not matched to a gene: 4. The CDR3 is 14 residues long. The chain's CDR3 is CASSLGQGASEAFF. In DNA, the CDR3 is TGCGCCAGCAGCTTGGGGCAGGGGGCATCTGAAGCTTTCTTT.

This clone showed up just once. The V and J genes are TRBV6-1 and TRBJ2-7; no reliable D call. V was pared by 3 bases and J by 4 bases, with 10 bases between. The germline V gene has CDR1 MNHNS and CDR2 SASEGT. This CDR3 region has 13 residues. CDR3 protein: CASSEAYSYEQYF. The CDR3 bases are TGTGCCAGCAGTGAGGCCTATAGTTACGAGCAGTACTTC.